One sample yielded the 18 T cell receptor beta chains listed below, sequenced in a study of blood T cell repertoires in COVID-19 (dated by TCRdb to about 2020). Library creation used the immunoSEQ multiplex PCR assay. TCRdb stores this immuneACCESS table with in-frame sequences only. Part of the clones is absent; in the studies checked, under half of the shortfall reflects unresolved V genes, and no reason is known for the rest. A total of 650,000 to 800,000 clones appear in this sample, about 87% of them only once. The ten biggest clones cover over 0.2% of the sample. The specimen sequenced was peripheral blood. All receptors come from a woman aged 18-30 years with acute or convalescent COVID-19.

The chain uses TRBV7-6 and TRBJ1-6, with D unclear. Trimming stripped 0 bases from V and 8 bases from J, with 11 bases between. The germline gives CDR1 SGHVS, CDR2 FNYEAQ. The CDR3 consists of 15 residues. Written as DNA, the CDR3 is TGTGCCAGCAGCTTAGCTGGTAGTTTTGATTCACCCCTCCACTTT. Protein sequence: CASSLAGSFDSPLHF.

The chain recombines TRBV4-1 with TRBJ1-5; a weak D match, TRBD1 (6 bases). CDR1 and CDR2 (germline): MGHRA, YSYEKL. The CDR3 loop spans 18 amino acids. Trimming shortened V by 3 bases and J by 3 bases, and 21 bases separated the two germline ends. The CDR3 DNA reads as TGCGCCAGCAGCCACCGCGACTTGGGGGCAGCTTACAATCAGCCCCAGCATTTT. Amino acid sequence: CASSHRDLGAAYNQPQHF.

V is TRBV23-1 and J is TRBJ1-1; a weak D match, TRBD1 (5 bases). TRBV23-1 is classed as an ORF, of uncertain function. Trimming took off 6 bases at V and 0 bases at J, with 17 bases between the two ends. This CDR3 spans 16 amino acids. As DNA, the CDR3 is TGCGCCAGCAGCCCACAGGAAGAAATCATGAACACTGAAGCTTTCTTT. Amino acid sequence: CASSPQEEIMNTEAFF.

This chain joins TRBV3-1 (or the pseudogene TRBV3-2) and TRBJ2-7; D remains unclear. V gave up 0 bases and J gave up 6 bases, with 15 bases separating them. From germline, CDR1 is LGHDT and CDR2 YNNKEL (reference sequence). The CDR3 has 15 amino acids. CDR3 nucleotide sequence: TGTGCCAGCAGCCAAGATCAAGTCGGCGGTAGCGAGCAGTACTTC. Its protein is CASSQDQVGGSEQYF.

The gene calls are TRBV6-2 or TRBV6-3 and TRBJ1-1, with 7 nucleotides matching TRBD1. The CDR3 is 18 amino acids. Germline V CDR1 and CDR2: MNHEY, SVGEGT. The J segment lost 5 bases and the V segment lost 1 base, leaving 16 bases of the junction unmatched. This chain's CDR3 is CASSYFPLRLGQRTEAFF. DNA of the CDR3: TGTGCCAGCAGTTACTTCCCCTTACGGTTGGGACAGAGGACTGAAGCTTTCTTT.

The rearrangement links TRBV10-1 to TRBJ2-7, with a weak D call TRBD2 (6 bases). The CDR3 length is 18 residues. CDR1 is WNHNN and CDR2 is SYGVQD in the germline V gene (reference sequence). V was pared by 2 bases and J by 2 bases, with 22 bases between. The CDR3 sequence is CASSEPRVEGGGAYEQYF. The CDR3 DNA sequence: TGCGCCAGCAGTGAGCCGCGAGTTGAAGGTGGCGGGGCCTACGAGCAGTACTTC.

The chain carries TRBV19 and TRBJ1-2; D is ambiguous. The V gene lost 1 base and the J gene lost 4 bases, with 13 bases spanning the gap. This CDR3 has 15 amino acids. Germline lookup yields CDR1 LNHDA and CDR2 SQIVND (reference sequence). CDR3: CASSIVPGSSYGYTF. The CDR3 DNA follows: TGTGCCAGTAGTATAGTTCCGGGAAGTAGCTATGGCTACACCTTC.

This clone was detected only once. The chain joins TRBV7-2 to TRBJ2-7; 7 nucleotides line up with TRBD1. The CDR3 is 15 amino acids. From germline, CDR1 is SGHTA and CDR2 FQGNSA. With 0 bases clipped from V and 2 bases from J, the junction kept 4 bases outside the gene matches. The CDR3 sequence is CASSLAVTGAYEQYF. CDR3 DNA: TGTGCCAGCAGCTTAGCGGTTACAGGGGCCTACGAGCAGTACTTC.

The V and J genes are TRBV5-1 and TRBJ1-4; maybe TRBD1 (5 bases). This CDR3 has 15 amino acids. Per germline, CDR1 SGHRS and CDR2 YFSETQ. V was trimmed by 3 bases and J by 5 bases, leaving 14 bases between them. The chain's CDR3 is CASSSSGRLNEKLFF. CDR3 DNA: TGCGCCAGCAGCTCATCAGGGAGGTTGAATGAAAAACTGTTTTTT.

V is TRBV4-3 and J is TRBJ2-1; D is possibly TRBD1 (7 bases). V was pared by 5 bases and J by 7 bases, with 15 bases between. The CDR3 consists of 14 residues. Germline V gene data show CDR1 as LGHNA and CDR2 as YSLEER. The CDR3 here is CASSRSGGGNEQFF. CDR3 DNA sequence: TGCGCCAGCAGCAGATCAGGGGGAGGAAATGAGCAGTTCTTC.

V usage is TRBV2 and J usage is TRBJ1-1; D may be TRBD1 (6 bases). This CDR3 is 11 amino acids long. The ends were cut back, 8 bases at V and 6 bases at J, with 10 bases in the middle. The germline CDR1 and CDR2 sequences are SNHLY and FYNNEI. CDR3 bases: TGTGCCAGCCTGGGGGGGCCTGAAGCTTTCTTT. Its translation: CASLGGPEAFF.

V is TRBV4-3 and J is TRBJ1-2; a possible D gene is TRBD1 (5 bases). The CDR3 loop spans 13 amino acids. V gave up 2 bases and J gave up 10 bases, with 14 bases separating them. Per the germline V gene, CDR1 is LGHNA and CDR2 is YSLEER. DNA of the CDR3: TGCGCCAGCAGCCAATTCGCACAGGCGATCTACACCTTC. It is translated as CASSQFAQAIYTF.

This sequence joins TRBV7-3 and TRBJ1-1; tentatively, D is TRBD1 (5 bases). Between the trimmed V and J ends, which lost 4 bases and 5 bases, there was a span of 11 bases. Germline-derived CDR1 and CDR2 are SGHTA and FQGTGA. CDR3 length equals 13 residues. The DNA for the CDR3 is TGTGCCAGCAGCTCCAACGGGGGGACTGAAGCTTTCTTT. It specifies CASSSNGGTEAFF.

Written as DNA, the CDR3 is TGTGCCACCGGGACAGATAGCAATCAGCCCCAGCATTTT. This encodes CATGTDSNQPQHF. The chain recombines TRBV2 with TRBJ1-5, with 7 bases matching TRBD1. Per the germline V gene, CDR1 is SNHLY and CDR2 is FYNNEI. The CDR3 has 13 amino acids. The ends lost 10 bases at V and 0 bases at J; junction bases unmatched: 3.

V gene TRBV5-1 combines with J gene TRBJ2-3; a weak D match, TRBD1 (5 bases). From germline, CDR1 is SGHRS and CDR2 YFSETQ. Deletions cut 3 bases from V and 2 bases from J, with 31 bases between. The CDR3 sequence is 21 residues long. The CDR3 DNA sequence: TGCGCCAGCAGCTCCGGTTTAAATGACAGCCCCCCTGGGGTTTACACAGATACGCAGTATTTT. Protein product: CASSSGLNDSPPGVYTDTQYF.

V gene TRBV2 combines with J gene TRBJ1-1, with D tentatively TRBD1 (6 bases). The V gene lost 0 bases and the J gene lost 3 bases, with 14 bases spanning the gap. CDR1 SNHLY and CDR2 FYNNEI come from the germline V gene. This CDR3 has 16 amino acids. The CDR3 loop reads CASSEALRGWDTEAFF. CDR3 nucleotides: TGTGCCAGCAGTGAAGCGCTCAGGGGATGGGACACTGAAGCTTTCTTT.

The chain combines TRBV5-1 with TRBJ2-7; the match to TRBD1 covers 7 bases. V was clipped by 3 bases and J by 4 bases; unmatched bases: 13. Germline V gene sequence: CDR1 SGHRS, CDR2 YFSETQ. This CDR3 is built from 16 residues. The CDR3 DNA is TGCGCCAGCAGCTGGCTAATGGGACAGACACAGTACGAGCAGTACTTC. Protein sequence: CASSWLMGQTQYEQYF.

J is TRBJ2-5 and V is TRBV4-1, with D possibly matching TRBD2 (6 bases). CDR1 is MGHRA and CDR2 is YSYEKL in the germline V gene. CDR3 length: 17 amino acids. The V and J ends lost 3 bases and 3 bases respectively, with 20 bases between them. The CDR3 reads CASSHPAKEGFKETQYF. The CDR3 region has the DNA TGCGCCAGCAGCCACCCCGCCAAGGAGGGCTTCAAAGAGACCCAGTACTTC.